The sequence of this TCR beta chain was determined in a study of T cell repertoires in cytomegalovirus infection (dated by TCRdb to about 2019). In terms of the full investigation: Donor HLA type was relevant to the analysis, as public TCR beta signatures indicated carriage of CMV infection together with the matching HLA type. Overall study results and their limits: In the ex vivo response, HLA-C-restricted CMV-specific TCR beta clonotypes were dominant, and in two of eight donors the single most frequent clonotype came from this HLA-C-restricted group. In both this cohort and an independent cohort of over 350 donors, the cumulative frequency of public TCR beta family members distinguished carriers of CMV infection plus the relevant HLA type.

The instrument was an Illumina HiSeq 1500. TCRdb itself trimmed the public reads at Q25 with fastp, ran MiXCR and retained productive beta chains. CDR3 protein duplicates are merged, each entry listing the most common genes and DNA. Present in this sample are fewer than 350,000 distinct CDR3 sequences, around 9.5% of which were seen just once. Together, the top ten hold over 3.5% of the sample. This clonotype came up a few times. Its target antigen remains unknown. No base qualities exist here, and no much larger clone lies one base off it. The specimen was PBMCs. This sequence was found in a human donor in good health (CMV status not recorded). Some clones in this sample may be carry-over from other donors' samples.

The CDR3 reads CALSWGGRNTGELFF. The DNA reads as follows: TGTGCCCTCAGTTGGGGGGGTCGAAACACCGGGGAGCTGTTTTTT. The rearrangement joined TRBV12-3 or TRBV12-4 to TRBJ2-2; TRBD2 matches 7 bases in the middle. Trimming takes 11 bases off V and 2 bases off J; junction bases not matched to a gene: 11. From cysteine to phenylalanine, the CDR3 is 15 amino acids long. This entry keeps only the CDR3 DNA: 45 bases, framed from base 1.